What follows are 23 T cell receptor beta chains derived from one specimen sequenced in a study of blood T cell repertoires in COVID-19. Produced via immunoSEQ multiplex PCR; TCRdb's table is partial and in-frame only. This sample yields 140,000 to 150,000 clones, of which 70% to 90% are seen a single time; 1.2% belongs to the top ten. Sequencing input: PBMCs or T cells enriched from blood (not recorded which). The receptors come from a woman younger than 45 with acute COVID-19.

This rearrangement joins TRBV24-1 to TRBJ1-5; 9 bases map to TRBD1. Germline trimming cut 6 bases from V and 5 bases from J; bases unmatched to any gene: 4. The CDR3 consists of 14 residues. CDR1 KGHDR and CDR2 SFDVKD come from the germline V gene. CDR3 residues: CATSTGTGHQPQHF. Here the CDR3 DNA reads TGTGCCACCAGTACCGGGACAGGGCATCAGCCCCAGCATTTT.

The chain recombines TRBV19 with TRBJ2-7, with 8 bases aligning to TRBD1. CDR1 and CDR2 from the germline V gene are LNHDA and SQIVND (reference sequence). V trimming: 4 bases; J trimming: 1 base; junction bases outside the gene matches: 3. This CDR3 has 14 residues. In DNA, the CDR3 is TGTGCCAGTAGTAATGGACAGGGATCCTACGAGCAGTACTTC. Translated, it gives CASSNGQGSYEQYF. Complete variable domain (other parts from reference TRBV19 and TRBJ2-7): DGGITQSPKYLFRKEGQNVTLSCEQNLNHDAMYWYRQDPGQGLRLIYYSQIVNDFQKGDIAEGYSVSREKKESFPLTVTSAQKNPTAFYLCASSNGQGSYEQYFGPGTRLTVT.

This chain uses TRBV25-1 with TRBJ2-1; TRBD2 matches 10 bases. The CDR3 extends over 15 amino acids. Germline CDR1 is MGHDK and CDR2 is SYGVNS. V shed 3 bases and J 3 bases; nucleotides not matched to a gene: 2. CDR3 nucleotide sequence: TGTGCCAGCAGTGAGACTAGCGGGCACTACAATGAGCAGTTCTTC. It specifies CASSETSGHYNEQFF.

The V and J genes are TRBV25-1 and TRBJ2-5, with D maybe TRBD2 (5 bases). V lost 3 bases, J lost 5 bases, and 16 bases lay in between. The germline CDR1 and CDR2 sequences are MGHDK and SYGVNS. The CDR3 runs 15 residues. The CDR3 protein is CASSDPPSRGETQYF. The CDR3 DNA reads TGTGCCAGCAGTGATCCACCCTCGCGAGGGGAGACCCAGTACTTC.

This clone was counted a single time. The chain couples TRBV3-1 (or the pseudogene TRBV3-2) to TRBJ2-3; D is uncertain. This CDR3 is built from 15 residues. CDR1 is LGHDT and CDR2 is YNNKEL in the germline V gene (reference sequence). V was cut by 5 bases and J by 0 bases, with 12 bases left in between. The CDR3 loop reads CASSSTYTSTDTQYF. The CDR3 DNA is TGTGCCAGCAGCTCGACTTACACTAGCACAGATACGCAGTATTTT.

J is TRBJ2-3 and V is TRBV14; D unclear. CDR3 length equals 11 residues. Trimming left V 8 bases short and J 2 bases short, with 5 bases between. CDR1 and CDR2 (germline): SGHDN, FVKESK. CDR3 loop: CASYYTDTQYF. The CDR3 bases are TGTGCCAGCTACTACACAGATACGCAGTATTTT.

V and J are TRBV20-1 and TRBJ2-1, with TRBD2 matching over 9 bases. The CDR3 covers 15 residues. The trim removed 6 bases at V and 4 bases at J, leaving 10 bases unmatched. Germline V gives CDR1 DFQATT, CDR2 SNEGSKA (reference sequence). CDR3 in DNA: TGCAGTGCCAGTGTGGCGGGAGGGTATTACAATGAGCAGTTCTTC. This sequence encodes CSASVAGGYYNEQFF.

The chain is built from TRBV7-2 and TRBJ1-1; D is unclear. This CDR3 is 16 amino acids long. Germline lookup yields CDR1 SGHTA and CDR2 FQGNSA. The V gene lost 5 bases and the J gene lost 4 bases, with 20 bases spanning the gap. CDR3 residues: CASSITRGLSGTEAFF. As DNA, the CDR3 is TGTGCCAGCAGCATAACCCGGGGTTTGTCGGGCACTGAAGCTTTCTTT.

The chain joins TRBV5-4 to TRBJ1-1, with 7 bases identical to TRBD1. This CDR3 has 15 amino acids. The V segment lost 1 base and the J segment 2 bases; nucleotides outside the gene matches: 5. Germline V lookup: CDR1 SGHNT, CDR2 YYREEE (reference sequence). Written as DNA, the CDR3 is TGTGCCAGCAGCTTGTTTGACAGGGCAAACACTGAAGCTTTCTTT. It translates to CASSLFDRANTEAFF.

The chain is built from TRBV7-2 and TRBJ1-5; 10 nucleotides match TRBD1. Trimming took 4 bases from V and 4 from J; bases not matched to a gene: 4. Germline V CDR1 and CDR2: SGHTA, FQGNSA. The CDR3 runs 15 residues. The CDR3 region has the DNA TGTGCCAGCAGCTGGGGGGGACAGGGGAATCAGCCCCAGCATTTT. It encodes CASSWGGQGNQPQHF.

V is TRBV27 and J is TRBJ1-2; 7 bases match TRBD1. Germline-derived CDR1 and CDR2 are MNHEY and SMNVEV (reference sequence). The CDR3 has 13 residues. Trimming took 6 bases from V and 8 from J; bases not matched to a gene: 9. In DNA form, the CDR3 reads TGTGCCAGCAGGGGGACAGCCTCGCACGGCTACACCTTC. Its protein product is CASRGTASHGYTF.

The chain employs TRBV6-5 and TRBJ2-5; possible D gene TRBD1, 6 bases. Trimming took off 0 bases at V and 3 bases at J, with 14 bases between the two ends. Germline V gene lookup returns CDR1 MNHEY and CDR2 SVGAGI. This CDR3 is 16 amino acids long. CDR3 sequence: CASSYSKGSGEETQYF. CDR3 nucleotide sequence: TGTGCCAGCAGTTACTCGAAGGGGTCAGGGGAAGAGACCCAGTACTTC.

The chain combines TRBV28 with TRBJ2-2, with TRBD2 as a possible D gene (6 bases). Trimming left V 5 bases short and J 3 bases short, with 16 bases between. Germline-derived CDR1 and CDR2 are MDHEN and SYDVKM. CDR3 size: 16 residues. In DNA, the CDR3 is TGTGCCAGCAGTCCACCTACCGGGGAGGACACCGGGGAGCTGTTTTTT. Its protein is CASSPPTGEDTGELFF.

Here the CDR3 reads CASSSTSGYEQYF. The DNA of the CDR3 is TGTGCCAGCTCTTCAACTAGCGGCTACGAGCAGTACTTC. This sequence joins TRBV6-5 and TRBJ2-7, with 8 bases that match TRBD2. The CDR3 covers 13 residues. Germline CDR1 MNHEY, CDR2 SVGAGI. V lost 8 bases and J lost 3; bases outside the gene matches: 6.

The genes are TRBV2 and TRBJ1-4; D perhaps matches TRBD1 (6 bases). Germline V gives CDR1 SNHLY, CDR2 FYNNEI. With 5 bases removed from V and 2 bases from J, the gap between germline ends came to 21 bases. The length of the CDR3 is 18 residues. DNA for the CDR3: TGTGCCAGCAGTCCCTTGTCCGGGGGGCTCGGGACTAATGAAAAACTGTTTTTT. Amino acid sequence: CASSPLSGGLGTNEKLFF.

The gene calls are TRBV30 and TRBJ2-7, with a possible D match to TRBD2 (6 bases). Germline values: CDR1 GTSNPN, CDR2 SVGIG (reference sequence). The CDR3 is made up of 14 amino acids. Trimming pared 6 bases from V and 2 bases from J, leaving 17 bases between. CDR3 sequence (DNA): TGTGCCTGTTCCGGGGCTAGCGAGACCTACGAGCAGTACTTC. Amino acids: CACSGASETYEQYF.

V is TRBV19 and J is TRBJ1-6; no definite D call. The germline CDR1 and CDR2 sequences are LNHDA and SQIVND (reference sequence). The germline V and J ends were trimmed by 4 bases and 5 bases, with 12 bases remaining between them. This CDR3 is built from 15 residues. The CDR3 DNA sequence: TGTGCCAGTAGTACTATCCCGGAGCATAATTCACCCCTCCACTTT. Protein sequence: CASSTIPEHNSPLHF.

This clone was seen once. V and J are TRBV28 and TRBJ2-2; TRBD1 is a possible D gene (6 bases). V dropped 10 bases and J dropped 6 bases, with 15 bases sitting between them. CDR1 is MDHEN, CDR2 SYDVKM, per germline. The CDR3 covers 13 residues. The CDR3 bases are TGTGCCATCCAAAGACAGGCCCCCGGGGAGCTGTTTTTT. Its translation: CAIQRQAPGELFF.

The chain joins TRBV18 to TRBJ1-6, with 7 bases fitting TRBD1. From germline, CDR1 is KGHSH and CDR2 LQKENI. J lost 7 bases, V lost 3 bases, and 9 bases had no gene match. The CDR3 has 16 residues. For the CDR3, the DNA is TGTGCCAGCTCACCCAGCCCGGACAGGAGGAATTCACCCCTCCACTTT. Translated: CASSPSPDRRNSPLHF.

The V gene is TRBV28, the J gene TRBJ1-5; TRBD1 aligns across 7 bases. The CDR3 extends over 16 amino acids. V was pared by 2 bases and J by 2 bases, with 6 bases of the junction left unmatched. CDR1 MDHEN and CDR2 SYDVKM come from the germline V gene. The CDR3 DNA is TGTGCCAGCAGTTTAATGTCCCAGGGGGGCAATCAGCCCCAGCATTTT. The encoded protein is CASSLMSQGGNQPQHF.

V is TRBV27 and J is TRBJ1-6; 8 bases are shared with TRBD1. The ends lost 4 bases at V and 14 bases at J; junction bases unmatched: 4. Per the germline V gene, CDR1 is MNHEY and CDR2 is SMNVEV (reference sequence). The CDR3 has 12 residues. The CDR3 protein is CASSSTGEALHF. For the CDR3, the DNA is TGTGCCAGCAGTTCGACAGGGGAGGCCCTCCACTTT.

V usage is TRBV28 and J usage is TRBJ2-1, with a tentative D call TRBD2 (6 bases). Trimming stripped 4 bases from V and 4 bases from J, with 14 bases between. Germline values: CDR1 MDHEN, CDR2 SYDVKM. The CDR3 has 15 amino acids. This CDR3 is CASSSYSGDYNEQFF. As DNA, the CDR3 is TGTGCCAGCAGTTCCTATAGCGGAGATTACAATGAGCAGTTCTTC.

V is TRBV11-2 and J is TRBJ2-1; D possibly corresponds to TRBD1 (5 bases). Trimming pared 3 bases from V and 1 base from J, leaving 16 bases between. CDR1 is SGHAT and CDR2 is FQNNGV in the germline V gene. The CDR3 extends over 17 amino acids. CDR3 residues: CASSFPWSRESYNEQFF. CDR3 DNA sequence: TGTGCCAGCAGCTTCCCGTGGTCCAGGGAATCCTACAATGAGCAGTTCTTC.